Sequencing of this T cell receptor beta chain was carried out in a study of cytomegalovirus exposure and HLA in healthy donors. Study-level information: Most genotyped donors, 81% of 300 to 400, had Caucasian-associated genetic ancestry.

General observations from the study: Per published reports, the classifier diagnosed cytomegalovirus status with high specificity and sensitivity. Investigators reported 150 to 200 TCR beta chains as tied to cytomegalovirus.

The donors were healthy bone marrow donors. PCR amplification relied on 60 Vbeta primers (plus 13 Jbeta primers). Profiled with immunoSEQ multiplex PCR; TCRdb holds only in-frame clones, not every one. The sample has some 240,000 clones; around 80% are singletons. Germline CDR1 and CDR2: KGHSH and LQKENI. V lost 0 bases and J lost 8; bases outside the gene matches: 6. CDR3 length: 16 amino acids. As concerns this clone: Antigen: not known.

The specimen sequenced was PBMCs. V and J are TRBV18 and TRBJ2-1; 11 bases match TRBD2. The receptor was derived from a male donor in good health and CMV-seronegative. CDR3 sequence reads: CASSPPGLAGGDEQFF. For the CDR3, the DNA is TGTGCCAGCTCACCACCGGGTCTAGCGGGAGGAGATGAGCAGTTCTTC.